The next 30 T cell receptor beta chains were all read from a single sample in a study of cytomegalovirus exposure and HLA in healthy donors. Use of 60 Vbeta and 13 Jbeta primers characterized the PCR. Repertoires were generated with immunoSEQ multiplex PCR, while TCRdb's copy carries only in-frame clones and drops some. The data show more than 80,000 clones, with roughly four fifths seen just once and around 5.8% held by the top ten. The sequencing sample was made of PBMCs. The receptor source for this set is a woman between 50 and 59 years old in good health and CMV-seropositive.

The chain combines TRBV6-1 with TRBJ2-3; D remains ambiguous. V was pared by 4 bases and J by 2 bases, with 7 bases between. The CDR3 covers 13 residues. CDR1 is MNHNS and CDR2 is SASEGT in the germline V gene. CDR3 amino acids: CASSVTFTDTQYF. CDR3 nucleotides: TGTGCCAGCAGTGTGACTTTCACAGATACGCAGTATTTT.

This clone was found a few times. The J gene is TRBJ1-4, the V gene TRBV21-1; TRBD1 was called by the table and not checked on the DNA. TRBV21-1 is deemed a pseudogene. CDR3 length equals 16 residues. The CDR3 protein is CASSKASDSQGEKLFF. The CDR3 DNA is TGTGCCAGCAGCAAAGCTTCCGACAGTCAAGGTGAAAAACTGTTTTTT.

The rearrangement joins TRBV6-1 to TRBJ2-5; D remains ambiguous. Trimming stripped 7 bases from V and 1 base from J, with 4 bases between. The CDR3 covers 11 residues. Germline CDR1 reads MNHNS; CDR2 reads SASEGT. DNA of the CDR3: TGTGCCAGCACCTTCCAAGAGACCCAGTACTTC. This encodes CASTFQETQYF.

This clone turned up a few times. The V and J genes are TRBV6-6 and TRBJ1-1, with D possibly being TRBD1 (5 bases). The CDR3 has 15 residues. The V gene lost 1 base and the J gene lost 1 base, with 10 bases spanning the gap. The V gene's germline CDR1 is MNHNY and CDR2 SVGAGI (reference sequence). The CDR3 sequence is CASSYWGGTNTEAFF. The DNA for the CDR3 is TGTGCCAGCAGTTACTGGGGGGGGACGAACACTGAAGCTTTCTTT.

The chain is built from TRBV5-1 and TRBJ1-4, with 12 bases fitting TRBD1. V lost 4 bases, J lost 3 bases, and 4 bases stayed unmatched. The germline gives CDR1 SGHRS, CDR2 YFSETQ. The CDR3 is 16 residues long. CDR3 nucleotides: TGCGCCAGCAGCGGGGGACAGGGGGCGGCTAATGAAAAACTGTTTTTT. It is translated as CASSGGQGAANEKLFF.

Points on this clone: Compared with germline, one end of the junction differs, possibly owing to a read error. The chain has TRBV28 and TRBJ1-2; 8 bases align to TRBD1. The CDR3 extends over 12 amino acids. Germline CDR1 reads MDHEN; CDR2 reads SYDVKM. The CDR3 DNA sequence: TGTGCCAACTCCGGGAGTCCGGGACAGGTGGACTTC. Protein sequence: CANSGSPGQVDF.

V gene TRBV4-3 combines with J gene TRBJ2-1; unclear D gene. The CDR3 covers 14 residues. CDR1 and CDR2 (germline): LGHNA, YSLEER. Trimming cost V 1 base and J 0 bases, with 4 bases left between them. The DNA of the CDR3 is TGCGCCAGCAGCCAAGTTAACTCCTACAATGAGCAGTTCTTC. Amino acids: CASSQVNSYNEQFF.

V and J are TRBV9 and TRBJ2-6; D remains unclear. This CDR3 has 20 amino acids. The V gene lost 0 bases and the J gene lost 1 base, with 20 bases spanning the gap. Germline CDR1 reads SGDLS; CDR2 reads YYNGEE. Here the CDR3 reads CASSVGLGSEIRSGANVLTF. CDR3 sequence (DNA): TGTGCCAGCAGCGTAGGTTTGGGCAGTGAGATTAGATCTGGGGCCAACGTCCTGACTTTC.

Turning to this clone: Other nucleotide sequences in the sample specify the same CDR3. V gene TRBV20-1 combines with J gene TRBJ1-1; maybe TRBD1 (5 bases). The CDR3 is made up of 11 amino acids. Germline assignment: CDR1 DFQATT and CDR2 SNEGSKA (reference sequence). Trimming left V 5 bases short and J 1 base short, with 5 bases between. The DNA of the CDR3 is TGCAGTGCTCAGGGGAACACTGAAGCTTTCTTT. Its protein is CSAQGNTEAFF.

As regards this clone: Different DNA sequences within this sample yield the same CDR3. The chain recombines TRBV5-6 with TRBJ1-2; TRBD1 matches at 7 bases. This CDR3 is built from 14 residues. Germline lookup yields CDR1 SGHDT and CDR2 YYEEEE. V lost 4 bases and J lost 4; bases outside the gene matches: 7. The chain's CDR3 is CASSHRGGSYGYTF. The DNA of the CDR3 is TGTGCCAGCAGCCACCGAGGGGGCAGCTATGGCTACACCTTC.

The V and J genes are TRBV28 and TRBJ1-2, with 7 positions matching TRBD1. Germline V CDR1 and CDR2: MDHEN, SYDVKM. The CDR3 consists of 12 residues. With V trimmed by 8 bases and J by 6 bases, 6 bases remained unmatched. This CDR3 reads CASQGVLDGYTF. The CDR3, as DNA: TGTGCCAGCCAGGGGGTCTTAGATGGCTACACCTTC.

This chain joins TRBV9 and TRBJ2-2; 7 nucleotides line up with TRBD2. Germline trimming cut 3 bases from V and 7 bases from J; bases unmatched to any gene: 6. The CDR3 has 14 amino acids. CDR1 and CDR2 from the germline V gene are SGDLS and YYNGEE. CDR3 nucleotide sequence: TGTGCCAGCAGCGGCCTCCGGGGGGACGGGGAGCTGTTTTTT. Amino acid sequence: CASSGLRGDGELFF.

V usage is TRBV5-4 and J usage is TRBJ2-3; a possible D gene is TRBD1 (6 bases). The germline CDR1 and CDR2 sequences are SGHNT and YYREEE (reference sequence). Trimming shortened V by 0 bases and J by 5 bases, and 7 bases separated the two germline ends. CDR3 length: 13 residues. The CDR3 coding sequence is TGTGCCAGCAGCTTGGAAGGGGGAGATACGCAGTATTTT. Residues: CASSLEGGDTQYF.

The chain links TRBV7-9 to TRBJ1-1, with 9 bases fitting TRBD1. The length of the CDR3 is 16 residues. V shed 2 bases and J 4 bases; nucleotides not matched to a gene: 8. Germline V gene lookup returns CDR1 SEHNR and CDR2 FQNEAQ (reference sequence). The CDR3 DNA follows: TGTGCCAGCAGCTTAACGCGGACAGGGGTAGGCACTGAAGCTTTCTTT. Its translation is CASSLTRTGVGTEAFF.

A single count supports this clone. This chain links TRBV29-1 with TRBJ1-1, with D uncertain. CDR3 length equals 13 residues. V was trimmed by 8 bases and J by 2 bases, leaving 15 bases between them. Germline-derived CDR1 and CDR2 are SQVTM and ANQGSEA. The CDR3: CSPQVGPNTEAFF. CDR3 DNA sequence: TGCAGCCCTCAGGTTGGGCCAAACACTGAAGCTTTCTTT. Full variable domain (remainder filled in from reference TRBV29-1 and TRBJ1-1): SAVISQKPSRDICQRGTSLTIQCQVDSQVTMMFWYRQQPGQSLTLIATANQGSEATYESGFVIDKFPISRPNLTFSTLTVSNMSPEDSSIYLCSPQVGPNTEAFFGQGTRLTVV.

This clone came up once. The chain has TRBV19 and TRBJ2-1; 8 bases are a match to TRBD1. V lost 6 bases, J lost 0 bases, and 4 bases stayed unmatched. This CDR3 has 15 residues. Germline values: CDR1 LNHDA, CDR2 SQIVND (reference sequence). As DNA, the CDR3 is TGTGCCAGTAGGCTGGACAGGGTCTCCTACAATGAGCAGTTCTTC. Protein: CASRLDRVSYNEQFF.

J is TRBJ1-1 and V is TRBV7-2; 7 positions agree with TRBD1. V lost 4 bases, J lost 4 bases, and 6 bases stayed unmatched. CDR1 is SGHTA and CDR2 is FQGNSA in the germline V gene. This CDR3 spans 14 amino acids. In DNA, the CDR3 is TGTGCCAGCAGCTCCCGTAGGGGGCGCACTGAAGCTTTCTTT. This codes for CASSSRRGRTEAFF.

The chain has TRBV6-5 and TRBJ2-5, with D possibly TRBD2 on 5 matching bases. The closer fit of TRBJ2-7 to the DNA end suggests the J call may be wrong. This CDR3 region has 15 residues. CDR1 and CDR2 (germline): MNHEY, SVGAGI. The CDR3 region is CASRPSLLGVYEQYF. The CDR3 DNA sequence: TGTGCCAGCAGACCTAGCCTCCTAGGAGTCTACGAGCAGTACTTC.

The table lists this clone with a count of one. This rearrangement joins TRBV7-9 to TRBJ1-5, with D unclear. Trimming left V 8 bases short and J 9 bases short, with 14 bases between. CDR3 size: 12 residues. Per the germline V gene, CDR1 is SEHNR and CDR2 is FQNEAQ (reference sequence). The CDR3 DNA sequence: TGTGCCAGCCTTAGCGGGCTTACGCCCCAGCATTTT. Residues: CASLSGLTPQHF.

The chain carries TRBV9 and TRBJ2-3; TRBD2 aligns across 8 bases. This CDR3 spans 16 amino acids. V shed 4 bases, J shed 0 bases, and the junction held 7 bases outside the gene matches. Germline assignment: CDR1 SGDLS and CDR2 YYNGEE. CDR3 DNA sequence: TGTGCCAGCAGCCAGTTTAGCGGGGCTAGCACAGATACGCAGTATTTT. This translates into CASSQFSGASTDTQYF. The complete variable domain, with remaining parts taken from reference TRBV9 and TRBJ2-3, reads DSGVTQTPKHLITATGQRVTLRCSPRSGDLSVYWYQQSLDQGLQFLIQYYNGEERAKGNILERFSAQQFPDLHSELNLSSLELGDSALYFCASSQFSGASTDTQYFGPGTRLTVL.

This clone was observed once. The V gene is TRBV5-1, the J gene TRBJ1-6, with 11 positions matching TRBD1. The CDR3 has 15 residues. CDR1 is SGHRS, CDR2 YFSETQ, per germline. J was trimmed by 10 bases and V by 1 base; bases with no gene match: 4. The CDR3 sequence: CASSLRDRGGSPLHF. The CDR3 coding sequence is TGCGCCAGCAGCTTGCGGGACAGGGGGGGATCACCCCTCCACTTT.

Notes on this clone: Additional DNA sequences in this sample encode the identical CDR3. The chain has TRBV7-2 and TRBJ1-5, with a weak D call TRBD1 (5 bases). V lost 0 bases, J lost 6 bases, and 9 bases lay in between. Looked up from germline, CDR1 is SGHTA and CDR2 is FQGNSA. This CDR3 region has 14 residues. The CDR3, as DNA: TGTGCCAGCAGCTTAGCTCGCCAGGGTCAGCCCCAGCATTTT. Translation gives CASSLARQGQPQHF.

The rearrangement uses TRBV5-1 and TRBJ2-3; D is undetermined. Germline V gene sequence: CDR1 SGHRS, CDR2 YFSETQ. The germline V and J ends were trimmed by 2 bases and 2 bases, with 6 bases remaining between them. The CDR3 spans 13 residues. The CDR3 here is CASSLTITDTQYF. CDR3 in DNA: TGCGCCAGCAGCTTAACTATCACAGATACGCAGTATTTT.

V gene TRBV2 combines with J gene TRBJ1-2; D is unclear. Germline V lookup: CDR1 SNHLY, CDR2 FYNNEI. This CDR3 is built from 12 residues. The V end was cut by 3 bases, the J end by 6 bases, with 8 bases between. CDR3: CASSDFGNGYTF. The CDR3 coding sequence is TGTGCCAGCAGTGATTTTGGCAATGGCTACACCTTC.

V usage is TRBV28 and J usage is TRBJ2-2, with 8 bases identical to TRBD1. The V gene's germline CDR1 is MDHEN and CDR2 SYDVKM. The CDR3 length is 16 residues. The ends lost 2 bases at V and 4 bases at J; junction bases unmatched: 6. The CDR3 region has the DNA TGTGCCAGCAGTTTAGGAGCAGGGGGCAGCACCGGGGAGCTGTTTTTT. Translated, it gives CASSLGAGGSTGELFF.

This chain uses TRBV30 with TRBJ2-1, with a weak D call TRBD2 (6 bases). Germline loops: CDR1 GTSNPN, CDR2 SVGIG (reference sequence). The V end lost 4 bases, the J end lost 9 bases, and 25 bases lay between the germline ends. The CDR3 loop spans 16 amino acids. The CDR3 nucleotides read TGTGCCTGGACCCGAGCCCTCGGGGGAGGCAGCGGTGAGCAGTTCTTC. Translated, it gives CAWTRALGGGSGEQFF. Full variable domain (remainder filled in from reference TRBV30 and TRBJ2-1): SQTIHQWPATLVQPVGSPLSLECTVEGTSNPNLYWYRQAAGRGLQLLFYSVGIGQISSEVPQNLSASRPQDRQFILSSKKLLLSDSGFYLCAWTRALGGGSGEQFFGPGTRLTVL.

The chain employs TRBV28 and TRBJ1-2; D unresolved. The germline V and J ends were trimmed by 11 bases and 0 bases, with 10 bases remaining between them. Germline values: CDR1 MDHEN, CDR2 SYDVKM. This CDR3 spans 12 amino acids. The DNA of the CDR3 is TGTGCCCCCCTAGGTCCTAACTATGGCTACACCTTC. Protein sequence: CAPLGPNYGYTF.

Turning to this clone: In the same sample, other DNA sequences code for this CDR3. The chain employs TRBV19 and TRBJ1-1; maybe TRBD1 (5 bases). CDR3 size: 13 residues. Germline CDR1 and CDR2: LNHDA and SQIVND (reference sequence). V lost 0 bases to trimming and J lost 6 bases, with 8 bases between them. The CDR3 DNA is TGTGCCAGTAGTATAGACCGGGGGGCTGAAGCTTTCTTT. Protein: CASSIDRGAEAFF.

This clone was observed a handful of times. The chain employs TRBV7-6 and TRBJ1-1; weak D call: TRBD1 (6 bases). V was shortened by 1 base and J by 11 bases, with 17 bases between the two germline ends. The CDR3 has 14 amino acids. Per the germline V gene, CDR1 is SGHVS and CDR2 is FNYEAQ. The CDR3 DNA follows: TGTGCCAGCAGCTTAGTGGCAGGGGTAGCGGGGGCTTTCTTT. This sequence encodes CASSLVAGVAGAFF.

In this sample, this clone turned up a few times. The rearrangement uses TRBV30 and TRBJ1-4; unclear D gene. The V end lost 3 bases, the J end lost 5 bases, and 10 bases lay between the germline ends. Germline values: CDR1 GTSNPN, CDR2 SVGIG (reference sequence). CDR3 length: 13 residues. CDR3 bases: TGTGCCTGGAGGCCTAGTGGGAATGAAAAACTGTTTTTT. Translated, it gives CAWRPSGNEKLFF.